This T cell receptor (beta chain) emerged from a study of siplizumab effects on memory and regulatory T cells. On this clone: The same CDR3 is also encoded by other DNA sequences in this sample.

TCRdb's table, derived via immunoSEQ multiplex PCR, lists solely in-frame clones and lacks some. This sample has 100,000 to 110,000 clones, with more than 85% found just once. The CDR3 contains 15 residues. V was clipped by 1 base and J by 1 base, with 6 bases between them. Germline V lookup: CDR1 SGDLS, CDR2 YYNGEE. V and J are TRBV9 and TRBJ2-6, with a weak D call TRBD2 (5 bases). The sequenced sample consisted of CD4+ T cells sorted from blood. The receptor's source is a human donor in good health. The DNA for the CDR3 is TGTGCCAGCAGCGTATCGGGATCTGGGGCCAACGTCCTGACTTTC. Residues: CASSVSGSGANVLTF.